The 19 T cell receptor beta chains below were found in one sample sequenced in a study of T-cell reconstitution after alpha-beta-depleted transplantation in children. The authors prepared the TCRbeta library with unique molecular identifiers. From the PCR reads, TCRdb called clonotypes with MiXCR, one entry per CDR3 protein. The data show about 980,000 distinct CDR3 sequences, 25% to 30% seen once. Material: PBMCs, mostly from graft donor cells, obtained 360 days after TCRalphabeta/CD19-depleted stem cell transplant. Every receptor here comes from a boy in the first two years of life who had a stem cell transplant for SCID, so the T cells may come from the graft donor.

This sequence joins TRBV5-4 and TRBJ1-4; D is perhaps TRBD1 (5 bases). Germline V gene lookup returns CDR1 SGHNT and CDR2 YYREEE (reference sequence). This CDR3 is built from 18 residues. Trimming took 0 bases from V and 10 from J, leaving 25 bases between them. In DNA, the CDR3 is TGTGCCAGCAGCTTGGTAATGGGGGTACGGCCCCCGAGCGGAAAACTGTTTTTT. The encoded protein is CASSLVMGVRPPSGKLFF.

The rearrangement links TRBV4-1 to TRBJ2-1; D could derive from TRBD1 or TRBD2 (6 bases each). The CDR3 runs to 17 residues. CDR1 is MGHRA, CDR2 YSYEKL, per germline. V was shortened by 5 bases and J by 2 bases, with 19 bases between the two germline ends. CDR3 coding DNA: TGCGCCAGCAGCTTACGATCGGGGGCCCCAACCTACAATGAGCAGTTCTTC. Encoded protein: CASSLRSGAPTYNEQFF.

This clonotype occurred a few times. This chain uses TRBV4-1 with TRBJ1-3; 7 nucleotides match TRBD1. The CDR3 spans 16 residues. The V gene's germline CDR1 is MGHRA and CDR2 YSYEKL. V lost 0 bases and J lost 4; bases outside the gene matches: 6. The CDR3 loop is CASSQDSEGAGNTIYF. The CDR3 DNA sequence: TGCGCCAGCAGCCAAGATTCGGAGGGGGCAGGAAACACCATATATTTT.

This chain links TRBV3-1 with TRBJ2-7; TRBD1 agrees at 10 bases. The junction had 6 bases not matched to a gene; V was cut back by 4 bases and J by 6 bases. Germline CDR1 is LGHDT and CDR2 is YNNKEL (reference sequence). The CDR3 consists of 14 residues. The CDR3 DNA reads as TGTGCCAGCAGCCCCGCCGGGACAGGGGTCGAGCAGTACTTC. This sequence encodes CASSPAGTGVEQYF.

The chain couples TRBV12-3 or TRBV12-4 to TRBJ2-7, with TRBD1 identical over 7 bases. The trim removed 6 bases at V and 7 bases at J, leaving 3 bases unmatched. The CDR3 loop spans 11 amino acids. The CDR3 bases are TGTGCCAGCAGAAAGGACAGGGAGCAGTACTTC. It translates to CASRKDREQYF.

The chain is built from TRBV29-1 and TRBJ2-3; possibly TRBD2 for D (6 bases). V gave up 4 bases and J gave up 10 bases, with 24 bases separating them. This CDR3 is 15 amino acids long. Germline values: CDR1 SQVTM, CDR2 ANQGSEA. In DNA form, the CDR3 reads TGCAGCGTTGCCGGCCGACTAGTTGAGGTAGTATCGCAGTATTTT. Amino acid sequence: CSVAGRLVEVVSQYF.

This chain uses TRBV7-3 with TRBJ1-2; the match to TRBD1 covers 10 bases. The CDR3 consists of 14 residues. The germline V gene encodes CDR1 SGHTA and CDR2 FQGTGA. V dropped 5 bases and J dropped 8; count of bases not matched to a gene: 8. This CDR3 is CASSTLGTGEGYTF. In nucleotides, the CDR3 is TGTGCCAGCAGCACCCTGGGGACAGGGGAAGGCTACACCTTC.

This clonotype has more than one count but fewer than ten. This chain uses TRBV12-3 or TRBV12-4 with TRBJ2-1; 8 bases are shared with TRBD1. CDR3 length equals 18 residues. V shed 2 bases and J 3 bases; nucleotides not matched to a gene: 12. The CDR3 DNA follows: TGTGCCAGCAGTTTAACTCGGACAGGGCGGTCGGGCTACAATGAGCAGTTCTTC. Protein product: CASSLTRTGRSGYNEQFF.

V usage is TRBV20-1 and J usage is TRBJ1-5, with a tentative D call TRBD1 (6 bases). The CDR3 is 15 amino acids. Germline CDR1 is DFQATT and CDR2 is SNEGSKA (reference sequence). V dropped 2 bases and J dropped 2 bases, with 13 bases sitting between them. Here the CDR3 DNA reads TGCAGTGCTAGACCCGGACAGTGGGGCAATCAGCCCCAGCATTTT. Translated, it gives CSARPGQWGNQPQHF.

The sample holds a few counts of this clonotype. This chain connects TRBV10-3 to TRBJ2-7, with 8 bases that match TRBD1. J gave up 1 base and V 6 bases, and 2 bases lay outside the gene matches. Germline CDR1 ENHRY, CDR2 SYGVKD. The CDR3 loop spans 13 amino acids. As DNA, the CDR3 is TGTGCCATCAGACAGGGGGAATCCTACGAGCAGTACTTC. This sequence encodes CAIRQGESYEQYF.

The rearrangement links TRBV24-1 to TRBJ1-1; D gene unclear. Germline assignment: CDR1 KGHDR and CDR2 SFDVKD. V lost 5 bases to trimming and J lost 4 bases, with 7 bases between them. The CDR3 sequence is 12 residues long. In DNA, the CDR3 is TGTGCCACCAGTGTGGGAGGCACTGAAGCTTTCTTT. Translating it yields CATSVGGTEAFF.

This clonotype was counted only a few times. This chain joins TRBV18 and TRBJ2-5, with D uncertain. Trimming pared 0 bases from V and 5 bases from J, leaving 7 bases between. This CDR3 contains 13 residues. The germline V gene has CDR1 KGHSH and CDR2 LQKENI. Written as DNA, the CDR3 is TGTGCCAGCTCACCACCGTCAGAGGAGACCCAGTACTTC. It is translated as CASSPPSEETQYF. The full variable domain, rest sourced from reference TRBV18 and TRBJ2-5, is NAGVMQNPRHLVRRRGQEARLRCSPMKGHSHVYWYRQLPEEGLKFMVYLQKENIIDESGMPKERFSAEFPKEGPSILRIQQVVRGDSAAYFCASSPPSEETQYFGPGTRLLVL.

The CDR3 sequence is CASSRLRYQETQYF. The CDR3 region has the DNA TGTGCCAGCAGCCGGCTTCGGTACCAAGAGACCCAGTACTTC. The genes are TRBV27 and TRBJ2-5; D is ambiguous. The length of the CDR3 is 14 residues. The germline V and J ends were trimmed by 6 bases and 0 bases, with 11 bases remaining between them. In germline, CDR1 is MNHEY, CDR2 SMNVEV (reference sequence).

The chain has TRBV20-1 and TRBJ2-5; 12 bases map to TRBD2. The CDR3 length is 15 residues. Unmatched junction bases numbered 8, after V lost 5 bases and J lost 4 bases. CDR1 and CDR2 from the germline V gene are DFQATT and SNEGSKA (reference sequence). The CDR3 sequence: CSARRLAGGRETQYF. For the CDR3, the DNA is TGCAGTGCTCGACGTCTAGCGGGGGGGCGAGAGACCCAGTACTTC.

The rearrangement links TRBV20-1 to TRBJ2-3; D might be TRBD2 (7 bases). This CDR3 comprises 15 residues. V was trimmed by 0 bases and J by 5 bases, leaving 15 bases between them. The germline CDR1 and CDR2 sequences are DFQATT and SNEGSKA (reference sequence). The CDR3: CSARDPAGAVDTQYF. The CDR3 nucleotides read TGCAGTGCTAGAGATCCGGCGGGGGCGGTAGATACGCAGTATTTT.

The V gene is TRBV6-5, the J gene TRBJ1-2, with 9 nucleotides matching TRBD1. V shed 4 bases, J shed 7 bases, and the junction held 7 bases outside the gene matches. Germline V gives CDR1 MNHEY, CDR2 SVGAGI. CDR3 length: 14 amino acids. As DNA, the CDR3 is TGTGCCAGCAGTTCGGGACAGGGCCTAGGTGGCTACACCTTC. It specifies CASSSGQGLGGYTF.

This clonotype showed up just a few times. The chain has TRBV12-3 or TRBV12-4 and TRBJ2-1; TRBD2 might be the D (5 bases). The CDR3 loop spans 14 amino acids. V lost 6 bases and J 3 bases, leaving 12 bases between the germline ends. The CDR3 loop reads CASRRDGLYNEQFF. The CDR3 nucleotides are TGTGCCAGCAGACGAGACGGACTCTACAATGAGCAGTTCTTC.

This clonotype turned up a few times. J is TRBJ2-3 and V is TRBV24-1, with 7 bases fitting TRBD2. CDR3 length: 18 residues. After removal of 6 bases from V and 3 bases from J, the junction contained 17 bases not matched to a gene. Germline loops: CDR1 KGHDR, CDR2 SFDVKD. The CDR3 DNA sequence: TGTGCCACCAGTCCCTCGGGAGGTGGCCAGGGTGGAACAGATACGCAGTATTTT. This gives the protein CATSPSGGGQGGTDTQYF.

The chain joins TRBV24-1 to TRBJ2-1; 10 bases line up with TRBD1. CDR3 length: 17 amino acids. The V segment lost 3 bases and the J segment 6 bases; nucleotides outside the gene matches: 10. Germline CDR1 KGHDR, CDR2 SFDVKD. DNA of the CDR3: TGTGCCACCAGTGATGCAATTCCCGGGACAGGGGTCAATGAGCAGTTCTTC. Translated: CATSDAIPGTGVNEQFF.